This T cell receptor (beta chain) was documented in a study of shared clonotypes between healthy human individuals. The junction had 5 bases not matched to a gene; V was cut back by 5 bases and J by 5 bases. The length of the CDR3 is 14 residues. Germline CDR1 SNHLY, CDR2 FYNNEI. Produced via immunoSEQ multiplex PCR; TCRdb's table is partial and in-frame only. The sample contains roughly 500,000 clones, 65% to 85% of which appear only once. The V and J genes are TRBV2 and TRBJ2-2, with 7 positions matching TRBD1. This TCR was sampled from a woman aged 40 to 55 in good health. Some clones in this sample may be carry-over from other donors' samples. Sequenced input: PBMCs. CDR3 sequence: CASSRIQGTGELFF. CDR3 coding DNA: TGTGCCAGCAGTCGGATACAGGGGACCGGGGAGCTGTTTTTT.